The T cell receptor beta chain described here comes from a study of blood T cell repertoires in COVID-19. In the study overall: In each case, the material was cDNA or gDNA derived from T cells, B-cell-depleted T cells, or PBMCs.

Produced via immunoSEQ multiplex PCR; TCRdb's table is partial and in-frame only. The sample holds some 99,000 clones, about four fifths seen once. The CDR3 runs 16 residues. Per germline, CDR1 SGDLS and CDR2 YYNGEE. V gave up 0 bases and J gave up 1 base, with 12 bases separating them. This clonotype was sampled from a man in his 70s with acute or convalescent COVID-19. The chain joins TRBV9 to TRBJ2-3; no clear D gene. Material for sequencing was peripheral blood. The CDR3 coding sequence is TGTGCCAGCAGCGTAGCTCATGCAGGCGGCACAGATACGCAGTATTTT. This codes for CASSVAHAGGTDTQYF.